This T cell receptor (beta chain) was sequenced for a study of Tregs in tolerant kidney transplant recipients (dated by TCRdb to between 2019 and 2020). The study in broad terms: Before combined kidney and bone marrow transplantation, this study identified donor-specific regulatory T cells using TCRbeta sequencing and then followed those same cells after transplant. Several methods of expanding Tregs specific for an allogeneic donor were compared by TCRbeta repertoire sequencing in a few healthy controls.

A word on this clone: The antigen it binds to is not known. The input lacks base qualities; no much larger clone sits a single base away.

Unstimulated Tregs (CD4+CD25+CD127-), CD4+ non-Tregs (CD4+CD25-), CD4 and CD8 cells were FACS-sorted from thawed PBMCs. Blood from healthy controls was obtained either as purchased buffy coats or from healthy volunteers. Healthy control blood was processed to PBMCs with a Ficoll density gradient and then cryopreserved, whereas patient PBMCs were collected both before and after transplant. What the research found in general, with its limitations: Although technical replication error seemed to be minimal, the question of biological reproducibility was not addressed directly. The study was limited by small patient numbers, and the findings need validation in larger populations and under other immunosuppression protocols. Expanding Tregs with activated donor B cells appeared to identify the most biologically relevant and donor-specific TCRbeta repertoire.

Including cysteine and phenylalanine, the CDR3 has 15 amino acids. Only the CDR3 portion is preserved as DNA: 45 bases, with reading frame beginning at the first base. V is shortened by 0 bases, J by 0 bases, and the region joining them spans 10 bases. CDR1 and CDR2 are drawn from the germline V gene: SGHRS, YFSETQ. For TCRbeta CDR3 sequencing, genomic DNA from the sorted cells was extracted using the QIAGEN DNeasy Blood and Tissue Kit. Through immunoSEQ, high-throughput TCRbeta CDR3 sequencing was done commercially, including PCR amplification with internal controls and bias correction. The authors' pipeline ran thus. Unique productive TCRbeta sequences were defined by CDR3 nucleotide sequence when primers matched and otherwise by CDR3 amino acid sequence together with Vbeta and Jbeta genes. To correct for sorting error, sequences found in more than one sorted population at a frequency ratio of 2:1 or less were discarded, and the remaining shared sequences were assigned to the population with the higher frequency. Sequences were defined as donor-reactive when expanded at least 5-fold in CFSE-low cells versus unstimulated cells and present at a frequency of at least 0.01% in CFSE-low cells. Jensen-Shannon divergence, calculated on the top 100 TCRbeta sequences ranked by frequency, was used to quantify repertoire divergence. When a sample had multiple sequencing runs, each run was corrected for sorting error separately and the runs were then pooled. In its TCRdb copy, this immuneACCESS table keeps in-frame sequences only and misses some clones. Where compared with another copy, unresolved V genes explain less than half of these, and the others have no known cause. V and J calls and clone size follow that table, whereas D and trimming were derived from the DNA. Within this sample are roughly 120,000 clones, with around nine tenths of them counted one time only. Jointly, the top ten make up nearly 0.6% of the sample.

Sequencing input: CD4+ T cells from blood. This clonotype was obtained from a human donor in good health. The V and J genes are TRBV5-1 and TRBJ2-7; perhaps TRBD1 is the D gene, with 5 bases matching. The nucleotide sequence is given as TGCGCCAGCAGCTTGGGGCAGGGTATCTCCTACGAGCAGTACTTC. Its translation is CASSLGQGISYEQYF. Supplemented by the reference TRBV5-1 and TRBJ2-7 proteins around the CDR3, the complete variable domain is KAGVTQTPRYLIKTRGQQVTLSCSPISGHRSVSWYQQTPGQGLQFLFEYFSETQRNKGNFPGRFSGRQFSNSRSEMNVSTLELGDSALYLCASSLGQGISYEQYFGPGTRLTVT.